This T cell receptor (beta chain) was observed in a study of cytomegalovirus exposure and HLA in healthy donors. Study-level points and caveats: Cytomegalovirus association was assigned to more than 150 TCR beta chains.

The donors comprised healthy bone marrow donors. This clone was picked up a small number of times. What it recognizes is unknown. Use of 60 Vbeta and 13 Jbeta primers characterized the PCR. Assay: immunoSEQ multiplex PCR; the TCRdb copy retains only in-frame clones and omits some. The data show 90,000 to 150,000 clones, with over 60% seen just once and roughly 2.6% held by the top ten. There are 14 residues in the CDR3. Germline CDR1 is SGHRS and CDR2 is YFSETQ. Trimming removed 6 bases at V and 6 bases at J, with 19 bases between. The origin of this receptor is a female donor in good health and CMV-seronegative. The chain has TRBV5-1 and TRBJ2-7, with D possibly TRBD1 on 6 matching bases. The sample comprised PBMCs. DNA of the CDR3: TGCGCCAGCACTAACAGGGCAGGGGCGGGCGAGCAGTACTTC. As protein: CASTNRAGAGEQYF. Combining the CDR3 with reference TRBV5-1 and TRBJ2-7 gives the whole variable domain KAGVTQTPRYLIKTRGQQVTLSCSPISGHRSVSWYQQTPGQGLQFLFEYFSETQRNKGNFPGRFSGRQFSNSRSEMNVSTLELGDSALYLCASTNRAGAGEQYFGPGTRLTVT.